The 13 T cell receptor beta chains below come from one sample, sequenced in a study of response to subunit inactivated influenza vaccine. TCRdb passed the RT-PCR reads through MiXCR, listing each CDR3 protein once. The sample holds about 500,000 distinct CDR3 sequences, 16% seen once. The sequencing used CD4+ T cells sorted from PBMCs, collected less than 30 months after vaccination. The receptors were gathered from a man aged 50-75 years who received an inactivated influenza vaccine.

The chain couples TRBV20-1 to TRBJ2-7; D might be TRBD1 (5 bases). V gave up 3 bases and J gave up 6 bases, with 15 bases separating them. CDR1 is DFQATT and CDR2 is SNEGSKA in the germline V gene (reference sequence). CDR3 length equals 13 residues. The DNA of the CDR3 is TGCAGTGCTAGTATGGCCAGGGTGGGCGAGCAGTACTTC. Residues: CSASMARVGEQYF.

The V gene is TRBV4-3, the J gene TRBJ2-6; D may be TRBD2 (6 bases). CDR1 and CDR2 from the germline V gene are LGHNA and YSLEER. V was cut by 0 bases and J by 4 bases, with 13 bases left in between. This CDR3 spans 17 amino acids. The CDR3: CASSQDTRGSGANVLTF. The CDR3 nucleotides are TGCGCCAGCAGCCAAGATACGCGGGGTTCAGGGGCCAACGTCCTGACTTTC.

This clonotype was seen many times. As DNA, the CDR3 is TGTGCCACCAGTGATTTGAGTGCTACAAGACCCCAGCATTTT. Translated, it gives CATSDLSATRPQHF. This chain joins TRBV24-1 and TRBJ1-5; no clear D gene. The length of the CDR3 is 14 residues. Germline V gene sequence: CDR1 KGHDR, CDR2 SFDVKD. Trimming cost V 0 bases and J 10 bases, with 12 bases left between them.

The gene calls are TRBV28 and TRBJ2-6; the D gene is possibly TRBD1 (6 bases). V shed 5 bases and J shed 0 bases, with 14 bases lying between them. Germline V gene lookup returns CDR1 MDHEN and CDR2 SYDVKM. The CDR3 has 17 residues. CDR3 in DNA: TGTGCCAGCAGTCCCCCCACAGGGAGCTCTGGGGCCAACGTCCTGACTTTC. This sequence encodes CASSPPTGSSGANVLTF. The full variable domain, completed using reference TRBV28 and TRBJ2-6, is DVKVTQSSRYLVKRTGEKVFLECVQDMDHENMFWYRQDPGLGLRLIYFSYDVKMKEKGDIPEGYSVSREKKERFSLILESASTNQTSMYLCASSPPTGSSGANVLTFGAGSRLTVL.

This clonotype was seen only a few times. The chain employs TRBV5-1 and TRBJ1-5; D is perhaps TRBD1 (6 bases). CDR3 length: 15 amino acids. V dropped 3 bases and J dropped 1 base, with 11 bases sitting between them. In germline, CDR1 is SGHRS, CDR2 YFSETQ. CDR3 amino acids: CASSSDTGSNQPQHF. CDR3 bases: TGCGCCAGCAGCTCCGATACAGGGAGCAATCAGCCCCAGCATTTT.

The CDR3 loop is CASSRLGYAYGYTF. The CDR3 DNA is TGCGCCAGCAGCCGCTTGGGGTACGCCTATGGCTACACCTTC. The V call is TRBV4-1, the J call TRBJ1-2; D uncertain. Germline CDR1 reads MGHRA; CDR2 reads YSYEKL. The germline V and J ends were trimmed by 4 bases and 4 bases, with 13 bases remaining between them. The CDR3 is 14 residues long.

This clonotype has only a few counts. The V and J genes are TRBV12-3 or TRBV12-4 and TRBJ2-7, with D possibly being TRBD1 (6 bases). Trimming removed 2 bases at V and 5 bases at J, with 16 bases between. This CDR3 region has 15 residues. The CDR3 sequence: CASSLSSRQAHEQYF. For the CDR3, the DNA is TGTGCCAGCAGTTTAAGCTCGAGACAGGCCCACGAGCAGTACTTC.

This clonotype was observed a handful of times. The chain's CDR3 is CASSLGSGAGELFF. CDR3 coding DNA: TGCGCCAGCAGCTTGGGTTCCGGGGCCGGGGAGCTGTTTTTT. This chain connects TRBV5-1 to TRBJ2-2, with TRBD2 as a possible D gene (5 bases). The CDR3 spans 14 residues. The V and J ends lost 0 bases and 6 bases respectively, with 9 bases between them. In germline, CDR1 is SGHRS, CDR2 YFSETQ.

The V gene is TRBV20-1, the J gene TRBJ1-1; D might be TRBD1 (5 bases). The germline V gene encodes CDR1 DFQATT and CDR2 SNEGSKA (reference sequence). Between the trimmed V and J ends, which lost 3 bases and 0 bases, there was a span of 14 bases. The CDR3 sequence is 15 residues long. The chain's CDR3 is CSARERGALNTEAFF. CDR3 nucleotide sequence: TGCAGTGCTAGGGAGCGGGGCGCCTTGAACACTGAAGCTTTCTTT.

The chain combines TRBV18 with TRBJ2-3; D remains ambiguous. Germline loops: CDR1 KGHSH, CDR2 LQKENI. The V and J ends lost 0 bases and 0 bases respectively, with 4 bases between them. CDR3 length equals 14 residues. Here the CDR3 reads CASSPPPSTDTQYF. The CDR3 coding sequence is TGTGCCAGCTCACCACCACCCAGCACAGATACGCAGTATTTT.

This clonotype was seen a few times. The rearrangement joins TRBV10-3 to TRBJ2-7; D remains ambiguous. Germline loops: CDR1 ENHRY, CDR2 SYGVKD. The V and J ends lost 8 bases and 9 bases respectively, with 11 bases between them. The CDR3 extends over 10 amino acids. The CDR3 is CAIFTVVQYF. Written as DNA, the CDR3 is TGTGCCATCTTTACTGTGGTGCAGTACTTC.

This chain joins TRBV29-1 and TRBJ1-5; TRBD1 is a possible D gene (6 bases). The length of the CDR3 is 12 residues. V was shortened by 4 bases and J by 2 bases, with 6 bases between the two germline ends. Germline CDR1 is SQVTM and CDR2 is ANQGSEA. The CDR3 DNA is TGCAGCGTTGGACAGGGCAATCAGCCCCAGCATTTT. Amino acid sequence: CSVGQGNQPQHF.

The sample holds many counts of this clonotype. The V gene is TRBV16, the J gene TRBJ2-5, with D perhaps matching TRBD2 (6 bases). The CDR3 covers 15 residues. CDR1 is KGHSY, CDR2 FQNENV, per germline. V was trimmed by 0 bases and J by 4 bases, leaving 12 bases between them. The CDR3 here is CASSQSRYSGETQYF. In DNA, the CDR3 is TGTGCCAGCAGCCAATCTCGCTATAGCGGAGAGACCCAGTACTTC.